The 21 T cell receptor beta chains reported below all come from one sample, sequenced in a study of T cell repertoires in cytomegalovirus infection (dated by TCRdb to between 2018 and 2020). The sequencer was an Illumina HiSeq 1500. The public sequencing data were trimmed at Q25 with fastp and processed into clonotypes with MiXCR by TCRdb, which kept only in-frame beta chains. Identical CDR3 protein sequences are pooled into one entry, listed with their most common genes and DNA. The sample includes nearly 700,000 distinct CDR3 sequences, with roughly a third observed a single time. The ten largest clonotypes hold about 20% of the sample. The treatment or condition label corresponds to: in vitro stimulation with specific CMV peptide epitopes to enrich CMV-specific T cells. For these receptors, no antigen is known. The material sequenced was cultured PBMCs, taken from culture after CMV antigen stimulation. All receptors derive from a human donor in good health (CMV status not recorded). Some clones in this sample may be carry-over from other donors' samples.

The V and J genes are TRBV20-1 and TRBJ1-5, with D perhaps TRBD1 (5 bases). CDR1 DFQATT and CDR2 SNEGSKA come from the germline V gene (reference sequence). Between the trimmed V and J ends, which lost 5 bases and 0 bases, there was a span of 8 bases. The CDR3 length is 13 residues. DNA of the CDR3: TGCAGTGCTTACAGGCATAGCAATCAGCCCCAGCATTTT. The encoded protein is CSAYRHSNQPQHF.

In DNA, the CDR3 is TGTGCCAGCAGTGACCCGACTAGCGGGACCTACGAGCAGTACTTC. Residues: CASSDPTSGTYEQYF. The chain employs TRBV6-5 and TRBJ2-7, with 11 bases that match TRBD2. The CDR3 covers 15 residues. Germline V CDR1 and CDR2: MNHEY, SVGAGI. After removal of 5 bases from V and 2 bases from J, the junction contained 5 bases not matched to a gene.

The V and J genes are TRBV7-6 and TRBJ1-1, with 9 positions matching TRBD1. The J segment lost 6 bases and the V segment lost 8 bases, leaving 10 bases of the junction unmatched. Germline V gene sequence: CDR1 SGHVS, CDR2 FNYEAQ. This CDR3 is 14 amino acids long. As DNA, the CDR3 is TGTGCCAGCGGTAGGGACAGGGACGACGCTGAAGCTTTCTTT. It codes for CASGRDRDDAEAFF.

This clonotype has just a few counts. The CDR3 DNA reads TGTGCCACCAGCAGGTGGACAGGGGAACGGGAGCAGTACTTC. Its translation: CATSRWTGEREQYF. The chain is built from TRBV15 and TRBJ2-7, with 9 bases aligning to TRBD1. V lost 3 bases, J lost 7 bases, and 7 bases stayed unmatched. CDR3 size: 14 residues. CDR1 and CDR2 (germline): LNHNV, YYDKDF (reference sequence). The full variable domain, completed using reference TRBV15 and TRBJ2-7, is DAMVIQNPRYQVTQFGKPVTLSCSQTLNHNVMYWYQQKSSQAPKLLFHYYDKDFNNEADTPDNFQSRRPNTSFCFLDIRSPGLGDTAMYLCATSRWTGEREQYFGPGTRLTVT.

The DNA of the CDR3 is TGCGCCAGCAGCCGGACTAGCGCCAGCACAGATACGCAGTATTTT. It codes for CASSRTSASTDTQYF. The V and J genes are TRBV5-1 and TRBJ2-3; 9 nucleotides agree with TRBD2. The V gene's germline CDR1 is SGHRS and CDR2 YFSETQ. CDR3 length: 15 amino acids. V shed 4 bases, J shed 0 bases, and the junction held 3 bases outside the gene matches.

This clonotype showed up just a few times. The V gene is TRBV15, the J gene TRBJ2-3; TRBD1 aligns across 7 bases. This CDR3 is 19 amino acids long. CDR1 and CDR2 (germline): LNHNV, YYDKDF (reference sequence). V was clipped by 3 bases and J by 0 bases; unmatched bases: 15. The CDR3 sequence: CATSSDRVGQGGSTDTQYF. Here the CDR3 DNA reads TGTGCCACCAGCAGCGACAGGGTGGGACAAGGTGGCAGCACAGATACGCAGTATTTT.

V is TRBV11-3 and J is TRBJ2-3; D remains ambiguous. V dropped 4 bases and J dropped 4 bases, with 12 bases sitting between them. CDR1 SGHNT and CDR2 YENEEA come from the germline V gene. The CDR3 is 14 residues long. In DNA form, the CDR3 reads TGTGCCAGCAGCTCAGGACGGATGGCAGATACGCAGTATTTT. Residues: CASSSGRMADTQYF.

This clonotype was detected only a few times. The chain employs TRBV5-4 and TRBJ1-6; D uncertain. CDR3 length equals 15 residues. Trimming removed 3 bases from V and 8 bases from J, with 15 bases in between. Germline CDR1 is SGHNT and CDR2 is YYREEE (reference sequence). This CDR3 reads CASSSFGVSDSPLHF. CDR3 nucleotide sequence: TGTGCCAGCAGCTCCTTCGGGGTTTCAGATTCACCCCTCCACTTT.

This chain uses TRBV7-6 with TRBJ2-3, with 8 bases identical to TRBD2. Germline lookup yields CDR1 SGHVS and CDR2 FNYEAQ. Losses at the gene ends were 2 bases for V and 3 bases for J; bases not matched to a gene: 7. This CDR3 contains 16 residues. CDR3 loop: CASSLKAGVETDTQYF. The CDR3 DNA is TGTGCCAGCAGCTTAAAAGCGGGAGTTGAAACAGATACGCAGTATTTT.

The chain joins TRBV29-1 to TRBJ1-2; D is unclear. Per germline, CDR1 SQVTM and CDR2 ANQGSEA. V shed 2 bases and J shed 8 bases, with 9 bases lying between them. The CDR3 runs 11 residues. CDR3 bases: TGCAGCGTTGAATCTAGTTTCGGCTACACCTTC. It yields the protein CSVESSFGYTF. The complete variable domain, with remaining parts taken from reference TRBV29-1 and TRBJ1-2, reads SAVISQKPSRDICQRGTSLTIQCQVDSQVTMMFWYRQQPGQSLTLIATANQGSEATYESGFVIDKFPISRPNLTFSTLTVSNMSPEDSSIYLCSVESSFGYTFGSGTRLTVV.

The chain joins TRBV20-1 to TRBJ1-6, with a weak D call TRBD1 (6 bases). The ends were cut back, 6 bases at V and 5 bases at J, with 14 bases in the middle. Germline assignment: CDR1 DFQATT and CDR2 SNEGSKA (reference sequence). CDR3 length: 14 residues. This CDR3 is CSARGNSHNSPLHF. The CDR3, as DNA: TGCAGTGCCAGGGGCAACAGTCATAATTCACCCCTCCACTTT.

This chain connects TRBV5-1 to TRBJ1-1, with D possibly matching TRBD1 (5 bases). The CDR3 has 14 amino acids. V was clipped by 2 bases and J by 6 bases, with 14 bases between them. Germline-derived CDR1 and CDR2 are SGHRS and YFSETQ. CDR3 amino acids: CASSLRGYGAEAFF. CDR3 nucleotide sequence: TGCGCCAGCAGCTTACGGGGGTATGGGGCTGAAGCTTTCTTT.

This chain uses TRBV4-1 with TRBJ2-5; unclear D gene. Germline values: CDR1 MGHRA, CDR2 YSYEKL. CDR3 length: 17 residues. Trimming stripped 1 base from V and 1 base from J, with 16 bases between. In DNA, the CDR3 is TGCGCCAGCAGCCAAGTGTCCACACCGAAGAGCCAAGAGACCCAGTACTTC. Encoded protein: CASSQVSTPKSQETQYF.

The V gene is TRBV12-3 or TRBV12-4, the J gene TRBJ1-2; the D gene is possibly TRBD1 (6 bases). Trimming left V 4 bases short and J 8 bases short, with 14 bases between. This CDR3 has 13 amino acids. The chain's CDR3 is CASSSTGMGGYTF. The CDR3 DNA reads as TGTGCCAGCAGTTCCACAGGGATGGGCGGCTACACCTTC.

This clonotype was counted a few times. The chain has TRBV7-2 and TRBJ2-3, with 8 positions matching TRBD2. This CDR3 has 16 residues. V lost 5 bases to trimming and J lost 2 bases; unmatched junction nucleotides: 9. CDR1 and CDR2 (germline): SGHTA, FQGNSA. As DNA, the CDR3 is TGTGCCAGCAGCCCCTCTCGGCGGGGGGACACAGATACGCAGTATTTT. Protein: CASSPSRRGDTDTQYF. Using reference TRBV7-2 and TRBJ2-3 for the parts outside the CDR3, the full variable domain is GAGVSQSPSNKVTEKGKDVELRCDPISGHTALYWYRQSLGQGLEFLIYFQGNSAPDKSGLPSDRFSAERTGGSVSTLTIQRTQQEDSAVYLCASSPSRRGDTDTQYFGPGTRLTVL.

V and J are TRBV29-1 and TRBJ1-2, with 7 bases fitting TRBD1. CDR1 SQVTM and CDR2 ANQGSEA come from the germline V gene. Germline trimming cut 8 bases from V and 8 bases from J; bases unmatched to any gene: 8. The CDR3 has 11 amino acids. The CDR3 here is CSLGGAGGYTF. The CDR3 DNA reads TGCAGCTTAGGGGGCGCGGGAGGCTACACCTTC.

V gene TRBV2 combines with J gene TRBJ2-1; D remains unclear. The V end lost 2 bases, the J end lost 1 base, and 9 bases lay between the germline ends. The CDR3 covers 15 residues. Germline V gene data show CDR1 as SNHLY and CDR2 as FYNNEI. CDR3 region: CASSEIGGSYNEQFF. DNA of the CDR3: TGTGCCAGCAGTGAAATTGGCGGATCCTACAATGAGCAGTTCTTC.

The chain carries TRBV12-3 or TRBV12-4 and TRBJ1-5; 7 bases fit TRBD1. The junction had 10 bases not matched to a gene; V was cut back by 5 bases and J by 9 bases. CDR3 size: 14 residues. Here the CDR3 DNA reads TGTGCCAGCAGTCTCCGGACAGGTCGTTGGCCCCAGCATTTT. Protein: CASSLRTGRWPQHF.

This rearrangement joins TRBV12-3 or TRBV12-4 to TRBJ1-2, with D unclear. CDR3 size: 13 residues. V lost 2 bases and J 3 bases, leaving 7 bases between the germline ends. The CDR3, as DNA: TGTGCCAGCAGTTTACAGGAGGACTATGGCTACACCTTC. This codes for CASSLQEDYGYTF.

The chain recombines TRBV12-3 or TRBV12-4 with TRBJ2-1, with D unresolved. This CDR3 spans 14 amino acids. V was shortened by 6 bases and J by 8 bases, with 17 bases between the two germline ends. The CDR3 region is CASRSSSIWHEQFF. Here the CDR3 DNA reads TGTGCCAGCAGGTCTAGTTCCATTTGGCATGAGCAGTTCTTC.

This clonotype has a handful of counts. The chain combines TRBV28 with TRBJ2-7, with TRBD1 matching over 7 bases. Germline CDR1 is MDHEN and CDR2 is SYDVKM. V was pared by 6 bases and J by 6 bases, with 14 bases of the junction left unmatched. This CDR3 has 15 residues. The CDR3 here is CASSYIGGYFSEQYF. CDR3 coding DNA: TGTGCCAGCAGCTACATAGGGGGCTATTTTAGCGAGCAGTACTTC.